Presented here are 5 T cell receptor beta chains from one specimen sequenced in a study of blood T cells in healthy people across ages. A second PCR of about 7 to 11 cycles used a sample-barcoded 5' primer and a J-beta primer mix. TCRdb analysed the 5' RACE reads with MiXCR anew, one entry per CDR3 protein. The sample consists of about 650,000 distinct CDR3 sequences, around 32% of them appearing once. The specimen was blood. The origin of the receptors is a woman over 75 in good health.

This clonotype was seen a few times. The CDR3 sequence: CASATGGRGYTF. DNA of the CDR3: TGTGCCAGCGCCACAGGGGGACGTGGCTACACCTTC. The gene calls are TRBV28 and TRBJ1-2, with 8 bases matching TRBD1. The ends lost 8 bases at V and 7 bases at J; junction bases unmatched: 6. Germline CDR1 MDHEN, CDR2 SYDVKM. The CDR3 extends over 12 amino acids.

This clonotype was counted many times. V usage is TRBV5-1 and J usage is TRBJ2-7, with D hard to call. Germline assignment: CDR1 SGHRS and CDR2 YFSETQ. V was trimmed by 1 base and J by 3 bases, leaving 11 bases between them. The CDR3 is made up of 14 amino acids. CDR3 DNA: TGCGCCAGCAGCTTGAGCCGAGAGAACTACGAGCAGTACTTC. Translation gives CASSLSRENYEQYF.

The genes are TRBV6-6 and TRBJ1-4; D is unclear. The length of the CDR3 is 14 residues. Per germline, CDR1 MNHNY and CDR2 SVGAGI (reference sequence). Trimming shortened V by 5 bases and J by 0 bases, and 7 bases separated the two germline ends. CDR3 loop: CASSIDATNEKLFF. CDR3 nucleotide sequence: TGTGCCAGCAGTATAGATGCAACTAATGAAAAACTGTTTTTT.

This clonotype has just one count. This chain uses TRBV2 with TRBJ2-3; 10 bases match TRBD2. The germline V gene has CDR1 SNHLY and CDR2 FYNNEI. The CDR3 spans 15 residues. V trimming: 6 bases; J trimming: 2 bases; junction bases outside the gene matches: 5. CDR3 in DNA: TGTGCCAGCAGCCGACTAGCGGGTAACACAGATACGCAGTATTTT. It translates to CASSRLAGNTDTQYF.

This clonotype turned up a few times. This chain connects TRBV30 to TRBJ2-3; 10 bases map to TRBD2. This CDR3 has 15 residues. CDR1 is GTSNPN and CDR2 is SVGIG in the germline V gene (reference sequence). V shed 3 bases, J shed 1 base, and the junction held 4 bases outside the gene matches. The CDR3 DNA is TGTGCCTGGAGGGGACTAGCGTTTGGCACAGATACGCAGTATTTT. It specifies CAWRGLAFGTDTQYF.